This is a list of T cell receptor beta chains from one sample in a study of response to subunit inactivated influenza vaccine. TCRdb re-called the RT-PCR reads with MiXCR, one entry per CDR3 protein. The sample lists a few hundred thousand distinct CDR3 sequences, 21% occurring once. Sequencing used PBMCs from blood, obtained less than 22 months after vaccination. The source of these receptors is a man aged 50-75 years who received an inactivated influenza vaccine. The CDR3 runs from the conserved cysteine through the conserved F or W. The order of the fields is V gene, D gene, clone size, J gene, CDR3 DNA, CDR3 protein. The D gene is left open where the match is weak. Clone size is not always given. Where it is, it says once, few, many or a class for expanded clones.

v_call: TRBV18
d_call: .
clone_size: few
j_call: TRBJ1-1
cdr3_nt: TGTGCCAGCTCACCCGGGACTCATTCTGAAGCTTTCTTT
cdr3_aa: CASSPGTHSEAFF

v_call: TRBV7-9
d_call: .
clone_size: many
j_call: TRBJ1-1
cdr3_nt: TGTGCCAGCAGCTTGGGCACAGGAGACACTGAAGCTTTCTTT
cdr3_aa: CASSLGTGDTEAFF

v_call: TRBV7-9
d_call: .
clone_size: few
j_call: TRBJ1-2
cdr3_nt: TGTGCCAGCAGCCAAACCGGGACGATGATCTATGGCTACACCTTC
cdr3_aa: CASSQTGTMIYGYTF

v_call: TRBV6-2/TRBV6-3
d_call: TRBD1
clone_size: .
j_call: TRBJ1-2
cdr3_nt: TGTGCCAGCAGTTCCAGGGACAGATACTATGGCTACACCTTC
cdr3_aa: CASSSRDRYYGYTF

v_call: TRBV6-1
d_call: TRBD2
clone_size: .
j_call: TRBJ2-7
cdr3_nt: TGTGCCAGCAGAAAGACTAGCGGGGACATCTACGAGCAGTACTTC
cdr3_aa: CASRKTSGDIYEQYF

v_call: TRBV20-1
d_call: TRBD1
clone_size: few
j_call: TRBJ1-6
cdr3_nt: TGCAGTGCTCGGACAGGGGGCTCAGCTAATTCACCCCTCCACTTT
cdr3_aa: CSARTGGSANSPLHF

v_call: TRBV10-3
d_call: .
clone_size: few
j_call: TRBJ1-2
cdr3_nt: TGTGCCATCAGTGAGGGGTCGGCAGGGCTCCCCTATGGCTACACCTTC
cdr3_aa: CAISEGSAGLPYGYTF

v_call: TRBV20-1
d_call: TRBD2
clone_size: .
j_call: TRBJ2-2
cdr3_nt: TGCAGTGCTAGCTTAGCGGGATACACCGGGGAGCTGTTTTTT
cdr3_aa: CSASLAGYTGELFF

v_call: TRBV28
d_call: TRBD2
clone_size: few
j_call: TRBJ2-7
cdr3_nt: TGTGCCAGCAGTTTTAGCGGGAGAGCCTACGAGCAGTACTTC
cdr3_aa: CASSFSGRAYEQYF

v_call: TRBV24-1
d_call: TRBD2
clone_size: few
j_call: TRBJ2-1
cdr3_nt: TGTGCCACCAGTGGCCAACGGCCAGCGGGGGCCCTCAATGAGCAGTTCTTC
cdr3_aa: CATSGQRPAGALNEQFF

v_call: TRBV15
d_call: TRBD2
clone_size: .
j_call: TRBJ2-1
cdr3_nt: TGTGCCACCAGCAGAGAAGCGGGGCTGTACTACAATGAGCAGTTCTTC
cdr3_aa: CATSREAGLYYNEQFF

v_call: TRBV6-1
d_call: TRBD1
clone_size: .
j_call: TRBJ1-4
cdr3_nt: TGTGCCAGCAGTGAAGGGGACAGGGGGGAAAAACTGTTTTTT
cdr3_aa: CASSEGDRGEKLFF

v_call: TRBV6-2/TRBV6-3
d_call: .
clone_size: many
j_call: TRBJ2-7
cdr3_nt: TGTGCCAGCAGTTACCGGACCCCACCGTGGCAGTACTTC
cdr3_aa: CASSYRTPPWQYF

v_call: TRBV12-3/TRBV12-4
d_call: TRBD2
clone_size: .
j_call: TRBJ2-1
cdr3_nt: TGTGCCAGCAGCTGGACTAGCGGGAGCCTCAATGAGCAGTTCTTC
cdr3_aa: CASSWTSGSLNEQFF

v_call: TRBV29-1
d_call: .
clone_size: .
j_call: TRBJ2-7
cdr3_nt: TGCAGCGCCCGAGAGGTTTACGAGCAGTACTTC
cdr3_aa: CSAREVYEQYF

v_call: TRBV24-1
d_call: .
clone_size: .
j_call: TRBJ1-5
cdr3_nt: TGTGCCACCAGTGCCGACATTAGCAATCAGCCCCAGCATTTT
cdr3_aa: CATSADISNQPQHF

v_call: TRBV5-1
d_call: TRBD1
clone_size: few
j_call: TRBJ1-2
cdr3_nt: TGCGCCAGCAACAGGGACAGCGGGGATGGCTACACCTTC
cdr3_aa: CASNRDSGDGYTF

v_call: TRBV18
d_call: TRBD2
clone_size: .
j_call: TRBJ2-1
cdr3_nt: TGTGCCAGCTCACCCCTAGCGGGGGGGCCACAATACAATGAGCAGTTCTTC
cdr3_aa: CASSPLAGGPQYNEQFF

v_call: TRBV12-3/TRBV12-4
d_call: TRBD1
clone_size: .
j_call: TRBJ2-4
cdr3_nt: TGTGCCAGCAGCCGTACAGGGGGGAACATTCAGTACTTC
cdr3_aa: CASSRTGGNIQYF

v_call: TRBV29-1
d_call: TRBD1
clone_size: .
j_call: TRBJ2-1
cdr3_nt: TGCAGCGTTGAAAGGGACAGCAACAATGAGCAGTTCTTC
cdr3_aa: CSVERDSNNEQFF

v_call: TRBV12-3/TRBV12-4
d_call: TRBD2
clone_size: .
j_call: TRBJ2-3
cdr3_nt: TGTGCCAGCAGTTCCTCATTGGGAGGGACAGATACGCAGTATTTT
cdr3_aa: CASSSSLGGTDTQYF

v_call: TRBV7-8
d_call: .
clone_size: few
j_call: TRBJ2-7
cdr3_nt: TGTGCCAGCAGCATTTCAGGGGTGGGAAGGGAGCAGTACTTC
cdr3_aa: CASSISGVGREQYF

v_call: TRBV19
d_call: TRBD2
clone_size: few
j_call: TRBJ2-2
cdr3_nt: TGTGCCAGTAGTGCCCTAACTAGCGGGAGTCACGGGGAGCTGTTTTTT
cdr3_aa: CASSALTSGSHGELFF

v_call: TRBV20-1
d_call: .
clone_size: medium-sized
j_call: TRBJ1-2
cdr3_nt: TGCAGTGCTAGTCGTGGGAACTATGGCTACACCTTC
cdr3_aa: CSASRGNYGYTF

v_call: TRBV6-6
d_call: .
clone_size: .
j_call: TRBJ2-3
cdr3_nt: TGTGCCAGCCGTCAAGATACGCAGTATTTT
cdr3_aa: CASRQDTQYF

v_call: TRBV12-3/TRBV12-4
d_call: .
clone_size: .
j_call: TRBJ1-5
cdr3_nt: TGTGCCAGCAGTTTAGAGGCCCTCAATCAGCCCCAGCATTTT
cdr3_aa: CASSLEALNQPQHF

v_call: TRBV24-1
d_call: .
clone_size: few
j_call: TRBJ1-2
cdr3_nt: TGTGCCACCAGTGATGGGGGCGCCCTCTACACCTTC
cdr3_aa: CATSDGGALYTF

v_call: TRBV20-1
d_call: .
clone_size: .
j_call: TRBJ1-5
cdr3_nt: TGCAGTGCTAGAGCGGTGATCGATCAGCCCCAGCATTTT
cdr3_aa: CSARAVIDQPQHF

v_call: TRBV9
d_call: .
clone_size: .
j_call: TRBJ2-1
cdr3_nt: TGTGCCAGCAGCGTATCGGGGACTTCCTACAATGAGCAGTTCTTC
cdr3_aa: CASSVSGTSYNEQFF

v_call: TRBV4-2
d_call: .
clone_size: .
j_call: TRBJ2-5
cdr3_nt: TGTGCCAGCAGCCAAAACAGGGATACGCAAGAGACCCAGTACTTC
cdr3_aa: CASSQNRDTQETQYF

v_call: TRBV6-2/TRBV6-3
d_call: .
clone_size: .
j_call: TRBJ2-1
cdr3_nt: TGTGCCAGCAGTGACGGGGGGCACAATGAGCAGTTCTTC
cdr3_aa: CASSDGGHNEQFF

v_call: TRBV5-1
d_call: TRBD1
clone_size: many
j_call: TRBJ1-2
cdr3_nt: TGCGCCAGCAGCTTGGACAGGGGCTATGGCTACACCTTC
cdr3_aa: CASSLDRGYGYTF

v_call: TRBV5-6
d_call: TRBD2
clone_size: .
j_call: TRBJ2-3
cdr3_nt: TGTGCCAGCAGCCCCTTAATAGCGGGGGACACAGATACGCAGTATTTT
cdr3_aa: CASSPLIAGDTDTQYF

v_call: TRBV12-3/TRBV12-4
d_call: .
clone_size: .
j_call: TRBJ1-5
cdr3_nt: TGTGCCAGCAGTTTAGAGGCCGGGAGCAATCAGCCCCAGCATTTT
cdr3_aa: CASSLEAGSNQPQHF

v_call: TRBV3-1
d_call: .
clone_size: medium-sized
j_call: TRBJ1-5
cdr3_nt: TGTGCCAGCAGCTCTGGGCCGGGGCTCAATCAGCCCCAGCATTTT
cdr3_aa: CASSSGPGLNQPQHF

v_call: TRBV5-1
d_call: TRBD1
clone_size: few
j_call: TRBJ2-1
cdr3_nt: TGCGCCAGCAGCAGCAGACAGGGGGCGGACAATGAGCAGTTCTTC
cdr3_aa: CASSSRQGADNEQFF

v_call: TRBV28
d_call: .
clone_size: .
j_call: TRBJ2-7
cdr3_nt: TGTGCCAGCAGTTTCCCGGGACGTAGAATCTACGAGCAGTACTTC
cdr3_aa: CASSFPGRRIYEQYF

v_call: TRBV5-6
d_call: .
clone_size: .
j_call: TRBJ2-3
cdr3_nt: TGTGCCAGCAGCTCGTACAGTCTTGGCCTCCCACGCCTCCCAGATACGCAGTATTTT
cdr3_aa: CASSSYSLGLPRLPDTQYF

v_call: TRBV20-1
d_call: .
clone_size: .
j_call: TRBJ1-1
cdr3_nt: TGCAGTGCAAGCCACATGAACACTGAAGCTTTCTTT
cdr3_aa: CSASHMNTEAFF

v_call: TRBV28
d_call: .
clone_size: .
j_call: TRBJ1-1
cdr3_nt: TGTGCCAGCAGTTCGGACATACGGACTGAAGCTTTCTTT
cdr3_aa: CASSSDIRTEAFF

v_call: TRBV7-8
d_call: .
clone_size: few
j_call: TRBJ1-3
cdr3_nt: TGTGCCAGTGGGATAGGGATTAGCTCTGGAAACACCATATATTTT
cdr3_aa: CASGIGISSGNTIYF

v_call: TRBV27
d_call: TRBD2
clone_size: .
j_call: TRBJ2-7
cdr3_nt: TGTGCCAGCAGTCCGGTGGGGGGGACCTACGAGCAGTACTTC
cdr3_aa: CASSPVGGTYEQYF

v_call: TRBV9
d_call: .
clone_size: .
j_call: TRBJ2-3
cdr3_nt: TGTGCCAGCAGCGCGGGTCTTGGATTGGCAGATACGCAGTATTTT
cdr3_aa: CASSAGLGLADTQYF

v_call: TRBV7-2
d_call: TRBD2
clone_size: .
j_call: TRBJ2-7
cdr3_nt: TGTGCCAGCAGCCATGGGGGCGGGGGGCTTCCCTACGAGCAGTACTTC
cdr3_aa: CASSHGGGGLPYEQYF